Presented here are 18 T cell receptor beta chains from one specimen sequenced in a study of T-cell memory formation after mild COVID-19. From the 5' RACE reads, TCRdb called clonotypes with MiXCR, one entry per CDR3 protein. The sample includes about 100,000 distinct CDR3 sequences, 11% of them seen just once. The sequenced sample consisted of PBMCs or a T cell subset sorted from them (not recorded which). These receptors were taken from a man in his late teens or twenties who had mild COVID-19 (a few samples of this study predate the infection). Cell type and time point are not known.

V is TRBV7-9 and J is TRBJ2-1, with 10 bases aligning to TRBD2. CDR3 length equals 15 residues. Germline V gives CDR1 SEHNR, CDR2 FQNEAQ (reference sequence). The ends lost 6 bases at V and 2 bases at J; junction bases unmatched: 4. This CDR3 is CASSLGLATYNEQFF. Here the CDR3 DNA reads TGTGCCAGCAGTCTGGGACTAGCGACCTACAATGAGCAGTTCTTC.

CDR3 nucleotide sequence: TGTGCCAGCAGCTTGGACAGCCCAGCCCAGTACTTC. Its translation is CASSLDSPAQYF. The chain couples TRBV5-6 to TRBJ2-5; D not resolved. This CDR3 region has 12 residues. The germline V gene encodes CDR1 SGHDT and CDR2 YYEEEE. V was pared by 0 bases and J by 9 bases, with 9 bases between.

This clonotype appeared a few times. The V call is TRBV29-1, the J call TRBJ1-1; D is ambiguous. V lost 4 bases, J lost 0 bases, and 3 bases lay in between. The CDR3 has 11 residues. Germline V lookup: CDR1 SQVTM, CDR2 ANQGSEA. The DNA for the CDR3 is TGCAGCGTTGCCCTGAACACTGAAGCTTTCTTT. Its protein product is CSVALNTEAFF.

V gene TRBV24-1 combines with J gene TRBJ2-5; 10 bases match TRBD1. CDR1 and CDR2 from the germline V gene are KGHDR and SFDVKD. The V gene end was trimmed by 4 bases and the J gene end by 5 bases; junction bases not matched to a gene: 9. CDR3 length equals 16 residues. The chain's CDR3 is CATSEPGQGSQETQYF. The CDR3 nucleotides are TGTGCCACCAGTGAACCGGGACAGGGGAGTCAGGAGACCCAGTACTTC.

The sample holds a few counts of this clonotype. The chain employs TRBV7-9 and TRBJ2-3; 7 bases align to TRBD2. There are 18 residues in the CDR3. The ends lost 5 bases at V and 0 bases at J; junction bases unmatched: 14. CDR1 SEHNR and CDR2 FQNEAQ come from the germline V gene (reference sequence). CDR3 sequence (DNA): TGTGCCAGCAGCCCATCCCGGGGCAGCGGGGCCAGCACAGATACGCAGTATTTT. Translated, it gives CASSPSRGSGASTDTQYF.

The DNA of the CDR3 is TGCGCCAGCAGCCAAGTGAGTCAGTGGTCTGAAGCTTTCTTT. Translated, it gives CASSQVSQWSEAFF. The chain links TRBV4-1 to TRBJ1-1, with unresolved D. Germline loops: CDR1 MGHRA, CDR2 YSYEKL. V was trimmed by 1 base and J by 6 bases, leaving 12 bases between them. The CDR3 totals 14 residues.

The rearrangement uses TRBV7-2 and TRBJ1-5, with D perhaps matching TRBD1 (6 bases). The V gene's germline CDR1 is SGHTA and CDR2 FQGNSA. Trimming cost V 5 bases and J 7 bases, with 18 bases left between them. The CDR3 has 15 amino acids. Here the CDR3 reads CASSRGHSSSQPQHF. Here the CDR3 DNA reads TGTGCCAGCAGCCGGGGACATTCCTCGAGCCAGCCCCAGCATTTT.

This chain uses TRBV11-2 with TRBJ2-1; 8 bases line up with TRBD1. The CDR3 loop spans 15 amino acids. Germline V gene sequence: CDR1 SGHAT, CDR2 FQNNGV. V lost 5 bases, J lost 5 bases, and 8 bases stayed unmatched. CDR3 protein: CASSAEDRVNNEQFF. The CDR3 coding sequence is TGTGCCAGCAGCGCTGAGGACAGGGTGAACAATGAGCAGTTCTTC.

The chain recombines TRBV29-1 with TRBJ2-1; 10 bases are a match to TRBD2. Trimming took 6 bases from V and 5 from J; bases not matched to a gene: 4. The CDR3 is 13 amino acids. Germline V gene data show CDR1 as SQVTM and CDR2 as ANQGSEA. CDR3 DNA: TGCAGCGTAGGGACTAGCGTTAACAATGAGCAGTTCTTC. Protein sequence: CSVGTSVNNEQFF.

In its sample, this clonotype was seen a few times. The chain combines TRBV15 with TRBJ1-2; no clear D gene. The CDR3 extends over 15 amino acids. Germline CDR1 and CDR2: LNHNV and YYDKDF (reference sequence). Deletions cut 2 bases from V and 3 bases from J, with 13 bases between. The CDR3 bases are TGTGCCACCAGCAGAAAGACGGTGATGGACTATGGCTACACCTTC. Translating it yields CATSRKTVMDYGYTF.

V and J are TRBV4-3 and TRBJ2-5; D might be TRBD1 or TRBD2, each matching 6 bases. The CDR3 has 15 residues. Trimming pared 0 bases from V and 5 bases from J, leaving 13 bases between. The germline CDR1 and CDR2 sequences are LGHNA and YSLEER. CDR3 sequence (DNA): TGCGCCAGCAGCCAAGATTCGGGGGCCTGGGAGACCCAGTACTTC. This gives the protein CASSQDSGAWETQYF.

Many counts were recorded for this clonotype. The chain carries TRBV7-6 and TRBJ2-7, with D tentatively TRBD1 or TRBD2 (5 bases each). Per the germline V gene, CDR1 is SGHVS and CDR2 is FNYEAQ. V lost 5 bases to trimming and J lost 3 bases, with 14 bases between them. The CDR3 sequence is 14 residues long. CDR3 DNA: TGTGCCAGCAGCGAGGGGCCAGGTGACTACGAGCAGTACTTC. It yields the protein CASSEGPGDYEQYF.

This chain links TRBV4-2 with TRBJ1-2; TRBD1 aligns across 8 bases. Germline-derived CDR1 and CDR2 are LGHNA and YNFKEQ. This CDR3 has 16 amino acids. The ends lost 4 bases at V and 4 bases at J; junction bases unmatched: 11. In nucleotides, the CDR3 is TGTGCCAGCAGCCCCCAGGGGGCGTTAAGCCGCTATGGCTACACCTTC. It specifies CASSPQGALSRYGYTF.

The sample holds a few counts of this clonotype. The genes are TRBV5-1 and TRBJ2-1; D is undetermined. V lost 6 bases and J 0 bases, leaving 4 bases between the germline ends. There are 12 residues in the CDR3. Germline CDR1 reads SGHRS; CDR2 reads YFSETQ. For the CDR3, the DNA is TGCGCCAGCACTATCTCCTACAATGAGCAGTTCTTC. Translated, it gives CASTISYNEQFF.

This clonotype was seen a few times. The rearrangement links TRBV9 to TRBJ2-5; 7 positions agree with TRBD1. This CDR3 has 14 residues. Germline V gene lookup returns CDR1 SGDLS and CDR2 YYNGEE. With V trimmed by 3 bases and J by 3 bases, 5 bases remained unmatched. CDR3 nucleotide sequence: TGTGCCAGCAGCGAGGGGGCCAGGGAAGAGACCCAGTACTTC. This encodes CASSEGAREETQYF.

There are many counts of this clonotype. This chain uses TRBV7-8 with TRBJ2-4; D is perhaps TRBD2 (6 bases). The CDR3 spans 13 residues. V lost 1 base and J lost 9, with 10 bases in between. The V gene's germline CDR1 is SGHVS and CDR2 FQNEAQ. CDR3: CASSLGGDPIQYF. The CDR3 coding sequence is TGTGCCAGCAGCTTAGGGGGGGATCCCATTCAGTACTTC. Full variable domain (rest looked up from reference TRBV7-8 and TRBJ2-4): GAGVSQSPRYKVAKRGQDVALRCDPISGHVSLFWYQQALGQGPEFLTYFQNEAQLDKSGLPSDRFFAERPEGSVSTLKIQRTQQEDSAVYLCASSLGGDPIQYFGAGTRLSVL.

The chain joins TRBV7-9 to TRBJ2-7; D possibly corresponds to TRBD2 (5 bases). Looked up from germline, CDR1 is SEHNR and CDR2 is FQNEAQ (reference sequence). V lost 4 bases and J 2 bases, leaving 12 bases between the germline ends. This CDR3 comprises 14 residues. CDR3: CASSSGVKAYEQYV. CDR3 DNA sequence: TGTGCCAGCAGCTCCGGGGTCAAGGCCTACGAGCAGTACGTC.

J is TRBJ2-1 and V is TRBV7-2; 9 bases match TRBD2. With 2 bases clipped from V and 5 bases from J, the junction kept 7 bases outside the gene matches. The CDR3 loop spans 16 amino acids. Germline CDR1 is SGHTA and CDR2 is FQGNSA. The CDR3 DNA is TGTGCCAGCAGCTTATTTGGAGCGGGAGGTAACAATGAGCAGTTCTTC. Translated: CASSLFGAGGNNEQFF.